Shown below are 23 T cell receptor beta chains from a single sample sequenced in a study of shared clonotypes between healthy human individuals. Assay used: immunoSEQ multiplex PCR; TCRdb lists only in-frame clones, some missing. The sample shows some 900,000 clones, about three quarters of them seen only once. Input material: memory CD4+ T cells sorted from blood. Subset denoted: CD45RA-negative fraction. Receptors originate from a man in his late teens or twenties in good health.

The genes are TRBV19 and TRBJ2-5; TRBD2 aligns across 8 bases. Germline V gene data show CDR1 as LNHDA and CDR2 as SQIVND (reference sequence). The CDR3 length is 16 residues. V shed 5 bases, J shed 7 bases, and the junction held 15 bases outside the gene matches. CDR3 DNA sequence: TGTGCCAGTAGTGCCCTGGGAGCGGGGGCCCACAGGACCCAGTACTTC. The encoded protein is CASSALGAGAHRTQYF.

V usage is TRBV9 and J usage is TRBJ1-5; D is ambiguous. The germline V gene encodes CDR1 SGDLS and CDR2 YYNGEE. This CDR3 contains 15 residues. V lost 0 bases and J 5 bases, leaving 12 bases between the germline ends. The CDR3 reads CASSVDPLPYQPQHF. The CDR3 DNA sequence: TGTGCCAGCAGCGTAGATCCTCTTCCTTATCAGCCCCAGCATTTT. The full variable domain, rest sourced from reference TRBV9 and TRBJ1-5, is DSGVTQTPKHLITATGQRVTLRCSPRSGDLSVYWYQQSLDQGLQFLIQYYNGEERAKGNILERFSAQQFPDLHSELNLSSLELGDSALYFCASSVDPLPYQPQHFGDGTRLSIL.

This clone was seen at least ten times. The V call is TRBV7-8, the J call TRBJ1-5; tentative D call: TRBD1 (5 bases). The V and J ends lost 5 bases and 6 bases respectively, with 14 bases between them. Germline values: CDR1 SGHVS, CDR2 FQNEAQ. The length of the CDR3 is 14 residues. CDR3 DNA: TGTGCCAGCAGCCTCCCTATTGGGGGTCAGCCCCAGCATTTT. This encodes CASSLPIGGQPQHF. The variable domain in full, with the rest retrieved from reference TRBV7-8 and TRBJ1-5, is GAGVSQSPRYKVAKRGQDVALRCDPISGHVSLFWYQQALGQGPEFLTYFQNEAQLDKSGLPSDRFFAERPEGSVSTLKIQRTQQEDSAVYLCASSLPIGGQPQHFGDGTRLSIL.

The J gene is TRBJ1-2, the V gene TRBV5-1, with TRBD1 as a possible D gene (5 bases). The CDR3 is 13 amino acids. The germline CDR1 and CDR2 sequences are SGHRS and YFSETQ. V was trimmed by 4 bases and J by 8 bases, leaving 15 bases between them. Written as DNA, the CDR3 is TGCGCCAGCAGCACCACCGGGGACGGAGGCTACACCTTC. Protein: CASSTTGDGGYTF.

The gene calls are TRBV7-3 and TRBJ2-2; possibly TRBD1 or TRBD2 for D (7 bases each). V lost 5 bases to trimming and J lost 6 bases, with 19 bases between them. Germline V gene sequence: CDR1 SGHTA, CDR2 FQGTGA. The CDR3 is 16 amino acids. CDR3: CASSPAGGGIPGELFF. As DNA, the CDR3 is TGTGCCAGCAGCCCGGCAGGGGGGGGCATCCCCGGGGAGCTGTTTTTT.

The chain carries TRBV6-1 and TRBJ1-2; TRBD1 might be the D (5 bases). V lost 6 bases and J 7 bases, leaving 18 bases between the germline ends. Germline CDR1 reads MNHNS; CDR2 reads SASEGT. CDR3 size: 14 residues. CDR3 in amino acids: CASSPGLSMGGYTF. DNA of the CDR3: TGTGCCAGCAGCCCAGGGCTTAGTATGGGTGGCTACACCTTC.

This chain links TRBV5-5 with TRBJ2-7; D unclear. Trimming removed 1 base at V and 0 bases at J, with 8 bases between. Germline V lookup: CDR1 SGHKS, CDR2 YYEKEE (reference sequence). This CDR3 is built from 14 residues. The CDR3 is CASSLLSTSYEQYF. The CDR3 bases are TGTGCCAGCAGCTTGCTTTCAACCTCCTACGAGCAGTACTTC.

The CDR3, as DNA: TGCGCCAGCAGCTGGGACGAGCGGGAGCCGCAGTTCTTC. Protein: CASSWDEREPQFF. V is TRBV5-1 and J is TRBJ2-1; 8 bases match TRBD2. CDR1 and CDR2 from the germline V gene are SGHRS and YFSETQ. The CDR3 loop spans 13 amino acids. Losses at the gene ends were 3 bases for V and 12 bases for J; bases not matched to a gene: 8.

This chain uses TRBV5-1 with TRBJ1-3; a possible D gene is TRBD1 (6 bases). The CDR3 sequence is 16 residues long. The germline V gene encodes CDR1 SGHRS and CDR2 YFSETQ. Trimming shortened V by 4 bases and J by 0 bases, and 14 bases separated the two germline ends. The CDR3 sequence is CASSPGHHSSGNTIYF. CDR3 DNA: TGCGCCAGCAGCCCGGGACACCATTCCTCTGGAAACACCATATATTTT.

The V gene is TRBV2, the J gene TRBJ1-1; TRBD1 matches 8 bases. V lost 6 bases and J lost 6; bases outside the gene matches: 3. The CDR3 extends over 12 amino acids. Germline loops: CDR1 SNHLY, CDR2 FYNNEI. CDR3 sequence reads: CASSETGAEAFF. DNA of the CDR3: TGTGCCAGCAGCGAGACAGGGGCTGAAGCTTTCTTT.

This clone was seen a handful of times. V gene TRBV18 combines with J gene TRBJ2-5; the D gene is possibly TRBD2 (5 bases). The CDR3 spans 13 residues. The V gene's germline CDR1 is KGHSH and CDR2 LQKENI. Trimming removed 2 bases from V and 5 bases from J, with 9 bases in between. CDR3 DNA: TGTGCCAGCTCACCAGGTAGCGATGAGACCCAGTACTTC. Protein sequence: CASSPGSDETQYF. Based on the CDR3 plus reference TRBV18 and TRBJ2-5, the full variable domain is NAGVMQNPRHLVRRRGQEARLRCSPMKGHSHVYWYRQLPEEGLKFMVYLQKENIIDESGMPKERFSAEFPKEGPSILRIQQVVRGDSAAYFCASSPGSDETQYFGPGTRLLVL.

The chain carries TRBV27 and TRBJ2-6; the D gene is possibly TRBD1 (6 bases). The germline gives CDR1 MNHEY, CDR2 SMNVEV (reference sequence). The CDR3 is made up of 17 amino acids. V was trimmed by 7 bases and J by 0 bases, leaving 16 bases between them. CDR3 nucleotide sequence: TGTGCCAGCACCCCGGACAGCTTCAGCTCTGGGGCCAACGTCCTGACTTTC. Encoded protein: CASTPDSFSSGANVLTF. Drawing the rest from reference TRBV27 and TRBJ2-6, the complete variable domain is EAQVTQNPRYLITVTGKKLTVTCSQNMNHEYMSWYRQDPGLGLRQIYYSMNVEVTDKGDVPEGYKVSRKEKRNFPLILESPSPNQTSLYFCASTPDSFSSGANVLTFGAGSRLTVL.

To note about this clone: Other DNA sequences in this sample translate to the same CDR3. The chain combines TRBV9 with TRBJ2-5, with D perhaps TRBD2 (5 bases). This CDR3 contains 13 residues. V lost 0 bases and J 5 bases, leaving 8 bases between the germline ends. CDR1 SGDLS and CDR2 YYNGEE come from the germline V gene. CDR3 DNA sequence: TGTGCCAGCAGCGTAGTCGAGGGTGAGACCCAGTACTTC. Its translation: CASSVVEGETQYF.

The gene calls are TRBV4-1 and TRBJ2-5, with D perhaps given as TRBD1 or TRBD2 (5 bases each). Germline loops: CDR1 MGHRA, CDR2 YSYEKL. V was trimmed by 0 bases and J by 3 bases, leaving 11 bases between them. The CDR3 is 15 amino acids. The CDR3 DNA follows: TGCGCCAGCAGCCAAGAGGGGACGGCGAAAGAGACCCAGTACTTC. Translation: CASSQEGTAKETQYF.

CDR3 DNA sequence: TGCGCCAGCAGCCCCGGGCCTAGAGAAGAGCAGTTCTTC. This encodes CASSPGPREEQFF. The chain joins TRBV5-1 to TRBJ2-1; D remains ambiguous. CDR1 and CDR2 from the germline V gene are SGHRS and YFSETQ. The V gene lost 4 bases and the J gene lost 10 bases, with 15 bases spanning the gap. The CDR3 length is 13 residues.

The rearrangement joins TRBV19 to TRBJ1-5; 8 bases match TRBD1. The germline CDR1 and CDR2 sequences are LNHDA and SQIVND (reference sequence). This CDR3 has 15 amino acids. Losses at the gene ends were 6 bases for V and 4 bases for J; bases not matched to a gene: 8. CDR3 sequence (DNA): TGTGCCAGTAGGGCGGGACAGGCTTCAAATCAGCCCCAGCATTTT. Translation: CASRAGQASNQPQHF.

Points on this clone: A much larger clone is a single base away; this may be a read error. Other DNA variants within this sample encode the same CDR3. The chain links TRBV11-3 to TRBJ2-1; D not certain. Germline V lookup: CDR1 SGHNT, CDR2 YENEEA. This CDR3 is built from 11 residues. V gave up 3 bases and J gave up 5 bases, with 2 bases separating them. This CDR3 reads CASSLDNEQFF. CDR3 DNA sequence: TGTGCCAGCAGCTTGGACAATGAGCAGTTCTTC.

This clone occurred once. J is TRBJ2-3 and V is TRBV11-2; D possibly uses TRBD1 or TRBD2 (5 bases each). V lost 3 bases and J 4 bases, leaving 11 bases between the germline ends. The CDR3 runs to 14 residues. Germline-derived CDR1 and CDR2 are SGHAT and FQNNGV. In DNA form, the CDR3 reads TGTGCCAGCAGCTTCGGGACGAGGGCAGATACGCAGTATTTT. Amino acid sequence: CASSFGTRADTQYF. The complete variable domain, with remaining parts taken from reference TRBV11-2 and TRBJ2-3, reads EAGVAQSPRYKIIEKRQSVAFWCNPISGHATLYWYQQILGQGPKLLIQFQNNGVVDDSQLPKDRFSAERLKGVDSTLKIQPAKLEDSAVYLCASSFGTRADTQYFGPGTRLTVL.

The rearrangement joins TRBV28 to TRBJ2-2, with TRBD1 identical over 11 bases. The CDR3 runs 17 residues. V lost 3 bases and J lost 0; bases outside the gene matches: 3. Germline values: CDR1 MDHEN, CDR2 SYDVKM. The CDR3 here is CASSFPDRGPNTGELFF. CDR3 in DNA: TGTGCCAGCAGTTTCCCGGACAGGGGGCCGAACACCGGGGAGCTGTTTTTT.

This chain joins TRBV10-3 and TRBJ1-1, with D tentatively TRBD1 (5 bases). The V gene's germline CDR1 is ENHRY and CDR2 SYGVKD. Trimming removed 6 bases from V and 1 base from J, with 15 bases in between. The CDR3 contains 15 residues. The CDR3 region is CAIRTEGGTNTEAFF. CDR3 DNA: TGTGCCATCAGGACGGAGGGAGGGACGAACACTGAAGCTTTCTTT.

The chain recombines TRBV5-1 with TRBJ2-5; a weak D match, TRBD2 (6 bases). CDR3 length: 14 residues. V shed 1 base and J shed 5 bases, with 12 bases lying between them. The germline V gene has CDR1 SGHRS and CDR2 YFSETQ. The CDR3, as DNA: TGCGCCAGCAGCTTGACGGGGGATACGGAGACCCAGTACTTC. Amino acids: CASSLTGDTETQYF.

The chain is built from TRBV7-2 and TRBJ1-2, with a weak D call TRBD1 (6 bases). This CDR3 region has 15 residues. Per germline, CDR1 SGHTA and CDR2 FQGNSA. V dropped 4 bases and J dropped 8 bases, with 20 bases sitting between them. This CDR3 is CASSSYKATGKGYTF. CDR3 nucleotide sequence: TGTGCCAGCAGCTCTTACAAGGCAACAGGGAAAGGCTACACCTTC.

The sample holds a few counts of this clone. The sample has other DNA sequences that encode this CDR3 too. The rearrangement uses TRBV18 and TRBJ1-1, with TRBD1 identical over 7 bases. Germline loops: CDR1 KGHSH, CDR2 LQKENI. This CDR3 is built from 13 residues. The J segment lost 4 bases and the V segment lost 3 bases, leaving 2 bases of the junction unmatched. CDR3 nucleotides: TGTGCCAGCTCACCTCAGGGGGGCACTGAAGCTTTCTTT. The encoded protein is CASSPQGGTEAFF.